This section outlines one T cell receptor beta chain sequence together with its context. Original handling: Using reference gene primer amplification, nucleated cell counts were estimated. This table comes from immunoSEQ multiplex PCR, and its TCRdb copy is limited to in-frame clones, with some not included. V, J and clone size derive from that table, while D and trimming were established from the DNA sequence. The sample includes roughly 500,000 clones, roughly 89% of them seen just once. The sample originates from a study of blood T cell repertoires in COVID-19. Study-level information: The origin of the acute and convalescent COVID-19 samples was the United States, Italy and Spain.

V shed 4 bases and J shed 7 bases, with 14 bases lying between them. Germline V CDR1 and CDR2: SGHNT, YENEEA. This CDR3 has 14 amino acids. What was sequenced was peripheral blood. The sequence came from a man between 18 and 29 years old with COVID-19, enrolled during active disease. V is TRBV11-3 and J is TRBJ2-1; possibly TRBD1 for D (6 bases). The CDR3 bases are TGTGCCAGCAGCTCCGACAGGAGAGGTAATGAGCAGTTCTTC. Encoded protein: CASSSDRRGNEQFF. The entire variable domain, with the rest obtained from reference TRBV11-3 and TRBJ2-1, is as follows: EAGVVQSPRYKIIEKKQPVAFWCNPISGHNTLYWYLQNLGQGPELLIRYENEEAVDDSQLPKDRFSAERLKGVDSTLKIQPAELGDSAVYLCASSSDRRGNEQFFGPGTRLTVL.